This section outlines one T cell receptor beta chain sequence together with its context. The data derive from a study of cytomegalovirus exposure and HLA in healthy donors. Primers: 60 Vbeta forward and 13 Jbeta reverse. This table comes from immunoSEQ multiplex PCR, and its TCRdb copy is limited to in-frame clones, with some not included. The table has some 190,000 clones, approximately 86% seen once. Trimming pared 2 bases from V and 4 bases from J, leaving 22 bases between. The germline CDR1 and CDR2 sequences are SGHDT and YYEEEE. The CDR3 runs 17 residues. The source is a woman under 30 in good health and CMV-seronegative. The J gene is TRBJ2-7, the V gene TRBV5-6; D perhaps matches TRBD1 (6 bases). Sequencing was performed on PBMCs. The CDR3 DNA follows: TGTGCCAGCAGCTTCGCCGAGCCGAAACAGGGAGAATACGAGCAGTACTTC. Its protein product is CASSFAEPKQGEYEQYF.